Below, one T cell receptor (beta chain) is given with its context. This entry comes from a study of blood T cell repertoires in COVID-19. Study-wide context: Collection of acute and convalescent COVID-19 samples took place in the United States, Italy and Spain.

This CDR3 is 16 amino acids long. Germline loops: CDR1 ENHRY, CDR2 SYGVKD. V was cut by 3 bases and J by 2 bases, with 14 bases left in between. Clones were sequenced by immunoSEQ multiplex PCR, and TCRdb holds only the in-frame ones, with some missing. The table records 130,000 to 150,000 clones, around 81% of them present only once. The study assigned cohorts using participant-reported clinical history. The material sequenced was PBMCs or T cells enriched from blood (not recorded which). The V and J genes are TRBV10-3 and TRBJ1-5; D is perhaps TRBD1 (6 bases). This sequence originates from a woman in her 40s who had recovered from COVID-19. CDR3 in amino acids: CAISDHSGGRNQPQHF. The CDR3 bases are TGTGCCATCAGTGACCACTCGGGGGGGCGCAATCAGCCCCAGCATTTT.